These 3 T cell receptor beta chains came from one sample sequenced in a study of T cell responses to AZD1222 COVID-19 vaccine. Sequenced by immunoSEQ multiplex PCR; TCRdb stores in-frame clones only, minus some. The repertoire consists of about 190,000 clones, with approximately 91% occurring once and the leading ten covering approximately 0.97%. The sequencing here drew on peripheral blood, taken on day 0 of AZD1222 vaccination. These TCRs come from an adult in good health.

This chain joins TRBV7-9 and TRBJ2-5; 7 bases are shared with TRBD1. The CDR3 runs to 15 residues. Germline V gene sequence: CDR1 SEHNR, CDR2 FQNEAQ (reference sequence). Germline trimming cut 3 bases from V and 6 bases from J; bases unmatched to any gene: 10. This CDR3 is CASSFPPRQGKTQYF. Here the CDR3 DNA reads TGTGCCAGCAGCTTCCCCCCCCGACAGGGAAAGACCCAGTACTTC.

The V and J genes are TRBV5-1 and TRBJ2-3; possibly TRBD1 or TRBD2 for D (5 bases each). This CDR3 is built from 13 residues. V was clipped by 4 bases and J by 4 bases, with 10 bases between them. Germline CDR1 SGHRS, CDR2 YFSETQ. The DNA of the CDR3 is TGCGCCAGCAGCGGGGGTAGAGCAGATACGCAGTATTTT. Translating it yields CASSGGRADTQYF.

The gene calls are TRBV3-1 (or the pseudogene TRBV3-2) and TRBJ1-3; the D is unclear. Trimming pared 1 base from V and 0 bases from J, leaving 4 bases between. This CDR3 spans 14 amino acids. Germline values: CDR1 LGHDT, CDR2 YNNKEL (reference sequence). The CDR3 DNA reads as TGTGCCAGCAGCCAAGCAGACTCTGGAAACACCATATATTTT. As protein: CASSQADSGNTIYF.